The present TCR beta chain was sequenced within a study of blood T cell repertoires in COVID-19 (dated by TCRdb to 2018 to 2020). Broadly, across the study: Collaborator samples came from the United States, Italy and Spain and covered acute and convalescent phases of COVID-19. The prospective study material was composed of cDNA or gDNA derived from T cells, B-cell-depleted T cells, or PBMCs. The dataset comprised deeply sampled blood TCRbeta repertoires from subjects exposed to, actively infected with, or recovered from COVID-19. The repertoires were released in a freely available public database meant as a resource for research on the immune response to SARS-CoV-2. The samples were drawn from two sources: the first 160 participants of the ongoing ImmuneRACE study, and 1,254 subjects contributed by 6 global collaborators. Nearly every sample came with metadata listing a de-identified subject ID, COVID-19 status, age in years and sex. Where available, HLA class I and class II types were taken from metadata supplied by the sample provider and were not determined by assay-based typing. Paper-wide results and their limitations: The amount of clinical and demographic metadata varied by source and participant and was provided uncurated.

Turning to this clone: The specificity of this receptor is unknown. The record has no base qualities; no much larger clone is one base away.

The collaborating institutions used their own protocols to collect whole blood in K2EDTA tubes. Collaborator samples were shipped for TCRbeta analysis as frozen whole blood, isolated PBMCs, or DNA extracted from either sample type. TCRbeta CDR3 regions were amplified from genomic DNA by means of the immunoSEQ Assay, a bias-controlled multiplex PCR. Concerning the study's data processing: The number of nucleated cells in each sample was estimated from the amplification of reference gene primers within the assay. To quantify the absolute abundance of each unique TCRbeta CDR3 rearrangement, sequence reads were collapsed and filtered. For each sample, productive Simpson clonality was calculated as the square root of Simpson's diversity index across productive rearrangements. TCRdb took over this immuneACCESS table, retaining in-frame rearrangements with V and J assigned. Such tables are incomplete; in checked studies, under half of the missing clones stem from an unresolved V gene, and the remainder is unexplained. V, J and clone size were drawn from that table, and D and trimming were deduced from the DNA. The sample contains 97,000 or so clones, roughly 82% of them found a single time. The ten largest clones capture about 18% of the sample.

The germline V gene yields SGHDT for CDR1 and YYEEEE for CDR2. Spanning cysteine to phenylalanine, the CDR3 consists of 15 amino acids. The CDR3 DNA has 45 bases and is translated from base 1. Trimming leaves V shorter by 0 bases and J shorter by 6 bases, with the junction holding 6 bases beyond the gene matches. The chain is encoded by TRBV5-6 joined to TRBJ2-3; TRBD1 matches 8 bases in the middle. Input material: peripheral blood. The sequence derives from a man aged 80 or over with acute or convalescent COVID-19. The CDR3 in this case is CASSLGAGGGDTQYF. The DNA is TGTGCCAGCAGCTTGGGGGCAGGGGGCGGGGATACGCAGTATTTT.